This TCR beta chain is drawn from a study of blood T cell repertoires in COVID-19. Study details: From the United States, Italy and Spain came samples of acute and convalescent COVID-19.

Enrollees, 18 to 89 years old, lived in approximately 24 US areas. Cohort allocation depended upon clinical history that participants reported. V was shortened by 7 bases and J by 5 bases, with 11 bases between the two germline ends. The CDR3 spans 12 residues. Original processing notes: By means of reference gene primer amplification, nucleated cell counts were estimated. The method was immunoSEQ multiplex PCR; TCRdb's version includes in-frame clones alone and lacks a portion of them. V and J calls and clone size are as listed in that table; D and trimming were resolved from the DNA. This table holds 270,000 or so clones, roughly 84% found once.

The V call is TRBV12-3 or TRBV12-4, the J call TRBJ1-2, with D tentatively TRBD1 (6 bases). The sample was PBMCs or T cells enriched from blood (not recorded which). The sequence was collected from a man aged 50 to 59 who had recovered from COVID-19. DNA of the CDR3: TGTGCCAGCACCCTCACAGGGTATGGCTACACCTTC. Amino acids: CASTLTGYGYTF.